This is a list of T cell receptor beta chains from one sample in a study of T cells and Merkel cell carcinoma outcomes. This table comes from immunoSEQ multiplex PCR, and its TCRdb copy is limited to in-frame clones, with some not included. Of about 6,700 clones listed, about 92% are singletons. The specimen sequenced was tumor tissue from Merkel cell carcinoma. These receptors came from a human donor with Merkel cell carcinoma. CDR3s include the opening cysteine and the closing phenylalanine or tryptophan. A D gene is named only where the DNA matches it firmly. Not every row has a clone size; where given, it reads once, few, many or a size class.

V gene	clone size	J gene	D gene	CDR3 DNA	CDR3 protein
TRBV4-2	few	TRBJ2-1	NA	TGTGCCAGCAGCCAATCTTACCCACAACCCGAACTTAATGAGCAGTTCTTC	CASSQSYPQPELNEQFF
TRBV20-1	NA	TRBJ2-1	TRBD2	TGCAGTCCAACCGGGGGGAATGAGCAGTTCTTC	CSPTGGNEQFF
TRBV5-1	NA	TRBJ1-1	NA	TGCGCCAGCAGCTACGTGGGGTCCACTGAAGCTTTCTTT	CASSYVGSTEAFF
TRBV6-1	NA	TRBJ2-2	NA	TGTGCCAGCAACCCGGCAGCGAACACCGGGGAGCTGTTTTTT	CASNPAANTGELFF
TRBV7-8	NA	TRBJ2-5	NA	TGTGCCAGCAGCTTAGACCTAGAGCGGGACAGACAAGAGACCCAGTACTTC	CASSLDLERDRQETQYF